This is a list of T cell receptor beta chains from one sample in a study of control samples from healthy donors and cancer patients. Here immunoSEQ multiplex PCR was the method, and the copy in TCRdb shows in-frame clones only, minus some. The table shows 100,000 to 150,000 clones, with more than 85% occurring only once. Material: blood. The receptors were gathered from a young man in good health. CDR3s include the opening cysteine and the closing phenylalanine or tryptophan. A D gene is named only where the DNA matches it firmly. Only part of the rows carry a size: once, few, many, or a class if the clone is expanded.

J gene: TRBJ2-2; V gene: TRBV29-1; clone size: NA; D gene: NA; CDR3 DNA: TGCAGCGTTCCTAGCAGGGAGTCCGGGGAGCTGTTTTTT; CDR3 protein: CSVPSRESGELFF
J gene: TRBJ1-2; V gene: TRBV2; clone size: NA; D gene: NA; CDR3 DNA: TGTGCCAGCAGTGATATTCCCCGGGGTTCGGAGTTAAGCTACACCTTC; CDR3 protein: CASSDIPRGSELSYTF
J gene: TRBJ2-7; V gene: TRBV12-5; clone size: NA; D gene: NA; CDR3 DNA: TGTGCTAGTGGTTTGGGCAGGGCGCAGTACTTC; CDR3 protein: CASGLGRAQYF
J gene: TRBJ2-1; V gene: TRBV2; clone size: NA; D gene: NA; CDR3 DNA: TGTGCCAGCAGAGGGCGGGCTCTAATTAATGAGCAGTTCTTC; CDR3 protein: CASRGRALINEQFF
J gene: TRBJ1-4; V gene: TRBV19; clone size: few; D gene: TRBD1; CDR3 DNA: TGTGCCAGTAGTTCACAGGGGCCCAGCATAGCTAATGAAAAACTGTTTTTT; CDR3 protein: CASSSQGPSIANEKLFF
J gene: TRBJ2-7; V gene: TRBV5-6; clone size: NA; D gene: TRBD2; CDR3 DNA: TGTGCCAGCAGATCGACTAGCGGGGGACCGACTCCCTACGAGCAGTACTTC; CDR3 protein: CASRSTSGGPTPYEQYF
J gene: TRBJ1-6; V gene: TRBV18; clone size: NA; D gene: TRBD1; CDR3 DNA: TGTGCCAGCTCACTGGACAGGCATTTGTATAATTCACCCCTCCACTTT; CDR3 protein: CASSLDRHLYNSPLHF
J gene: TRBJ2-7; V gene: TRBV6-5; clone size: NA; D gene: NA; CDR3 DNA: TGTGCCAGCAGTTACTTCTTTGGCGGCTCCTACGAGCAGTACTTC; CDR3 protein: CASSYFFGGSYEQYF
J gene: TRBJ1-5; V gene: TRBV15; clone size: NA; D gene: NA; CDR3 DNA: TGTGCCACCAGCAGATTCCCCCGGGACTCACAACCCAATCAGCCCCAGCATTTT; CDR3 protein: CATSRFPRDSQPNQPQHF
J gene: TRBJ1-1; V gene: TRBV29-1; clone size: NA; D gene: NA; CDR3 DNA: TGCAGCGTTGAATCCGCGGACACTGAAGCTTTCTTT; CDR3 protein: CSVESADTEAFF
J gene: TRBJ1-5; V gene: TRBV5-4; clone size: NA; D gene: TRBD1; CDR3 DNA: TGTGCCAGCAGCTTGGGGCCGGGACAGAGCAATCAGCCCCAGCATTTT; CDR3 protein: CASSLGPGQSNQPQHF
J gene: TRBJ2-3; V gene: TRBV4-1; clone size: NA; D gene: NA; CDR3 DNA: TGCGCCAGCAGCCCGGCTGGGCCTCCAGATACGCAGTATTTT; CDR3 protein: CASSPAGPPDTQYF